This paragraph covers one T cell receptor beta chain sequence. Its specificity is not known. The data are from a study of T cell repertoires in cytomegalovirus infection. Overall study context: Recently identified HLA-C-restricted CMV epitopes and well-studied HLA-B-restricted CMV epitopes were used by the study. Whole-study findings and limits: Public TCR beta family frequency separated CMV-and-HLA carriers, including in an independent cohort.

TCRdb re-derived calls from the reads in MiXCR, one entry per CDR3 protein. The repertoire holds 450,000 to 550,000 distinct CDR3 sequences, with approximately 46% as singletons. CDR1 is DFQATT, CDR2 SNEGSKA, per germline (reference sequence). Unmatched junction bases numbered 6, after V lost 5 bases and J lost 0 bases. The CDR3 totals 14 residues. The rearrangement joins TRBV20-1 to TRBJ2-7, with 8 nucleotides matching TRBD1. The sequences come from cultured PBMCs, collected from culture after CMV antigen stimulation. This TCR derives from a human donor in good health (CMV status not recorded). Some clones in this sample may be carry-over from other donors' samples. The CDR3 DNA follows: TGCAGTGCTGATACAGGGGGAAGCTCCTACGAGCAGTACTTC. It encodes CSADTGGSSYEQYF.